Sequencing of this T cell receptor beta chain was carried out in a study of T cells in Graves' hyperthyroidism and ophthalmopathy. Uncontrolled infection, other autoimmune disease, pregnancy or lactation barred patients from enrollment. Authors of the study amplified TCR beta CDR3 regions from RNA transcripts. When the TCR CDR3 underwent first-round RT-PCR, the HTBI primer set was used. TCRdb re-called the multiplex PCR reads with MiXCR, one entry per CDR3 protein. Among a few hundred thousand distinct CDR3 sequences listed, 40% to 55% were seen once. The germline CDR1 and CDR2 sequences are MNHNY and SVGAGI (reference sequence). The CDR3 length is 14 residues.

The specimen was peripheral blood or thyroid tissue (not recorded which). V gene TRBV6-6 combines with J gene TRBJ1-5, with 11 bases aligning to TRBD1. The J call may be faulty, since TRBJ2-3 better matches the DNA end. The receptor's source is a woman aged 18 to 35 with Graves' hyperthyroidism. The CDR3 DNA reads as TGTGCCAGCAGGGACAGGGGGCGCACAGATACGCAGTATTTT. It encodes CASRDRGRTDTQYF.